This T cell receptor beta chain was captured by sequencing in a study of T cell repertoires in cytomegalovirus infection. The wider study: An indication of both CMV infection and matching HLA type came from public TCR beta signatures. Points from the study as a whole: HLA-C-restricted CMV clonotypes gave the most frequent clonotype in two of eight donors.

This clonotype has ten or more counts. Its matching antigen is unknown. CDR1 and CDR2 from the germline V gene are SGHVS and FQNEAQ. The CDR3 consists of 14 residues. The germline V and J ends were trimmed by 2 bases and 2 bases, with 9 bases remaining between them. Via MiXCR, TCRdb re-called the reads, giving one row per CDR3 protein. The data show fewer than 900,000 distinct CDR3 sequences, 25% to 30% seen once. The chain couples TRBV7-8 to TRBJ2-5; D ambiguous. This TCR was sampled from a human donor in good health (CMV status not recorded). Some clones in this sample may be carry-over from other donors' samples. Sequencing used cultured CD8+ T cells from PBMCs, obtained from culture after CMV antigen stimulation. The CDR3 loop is CASSLFTGQETQYF. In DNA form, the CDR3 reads TGTGCCAGCAGCTTATTTACCGGGCAAGAGACCCAGTACTTC. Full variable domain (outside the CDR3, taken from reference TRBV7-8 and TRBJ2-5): GAGVSQSPRYKVAKRGQDVALRCDPISGHVSLFWYQQALGQGPEFLTYFQNEAQLDKSGLPSDRFFAERPEGSVSTLKIQRTQQEDSAVYLCASSLFTGQETQYFGPGTRLLVL.